This T cell receptor (beta chain) came from a study of shared clonotypes between healthy human individuals. Here immunoSEQ multiplex PCR was the method, and the copy in TCRdb shows in-frame clones only, minus some. The sample has millions of clones, about 95% seen once. Naive CD8 cells lacked CD45RO, underwent positive selection for CCR7 and left out terminally differentiated effector memory CD45RA+ cells. Germline-derived CDR1 and CDR2 are MNHEY and SVGAGI. The CDR3 extends over 14 amino acids. V shed 5 bases and J shed 1 base, with 11 bases lying between them. This rearrangement joins TRBV6-5 to TRBJ1-1; D is unresolved. The sample taken for sequencing was naive CD8+ T cells sorted from blood. The sequence was obtained from a man aged 18 to 30 in good health. CDR3 amino acids: CASSISEGNTEAFF. CDR3 sequence (DNA): TGTGCCAGCAGTATAAGTGAAGGGAACACTGAAGCTTTCTTT.